These 9 T cell receptor beta chains share one sample of origin, sequenced in a study of T cell repertoires in cytomegalovirus infection. One entry per CDR3 protein results from TCRdb running MiXCR on the reads. The sample consists of approximately 100,000 distinct CDR3 sequences, about 22% of them appearing once. Sequencing used CD8+ T cells from PBMCs. These receptor sequences come from a human donor in good health (CMV status not recorded). Some clones in this sample may be carry-over from other donors' samples.

The chain is built from TRBV2 and TRBJ1-2, with D perhaps TRBD1 (6 bases). The V gene lost 2 bases and the J gene lost 6 bases, with 10 bases spanning the gap. The germline CDR1 and CDR2 sequences are SNHLY and FYNNEI. The CDR3 is made up of 13 amino acids. The CDR3 sequence: CASSERGGDGYTF. The CDR3, as DNA: TGTGCCAGCAGTGAAAGGGGGGGTGATGGCTACACCTTC.

The sample holds many counts of this clonotype. The CDR3, as DNA: TGTGCCAGCAGCGGGGGACAGGGCAGTGGTGAAAAACTGTTTTTT. This encodes CASSGGQGSGEKLFF. The chain uses TRBV11-2 and TRBJ1-4, with 9 positions matching TRBD1. The CDR3 is 15 residues long. Germline values: CDR1 SGHAT, CDR2 FQNNGV. The junction had 8 bases not matched to a gene; V was cut back by 5 bases and J by 7 bases.

This clonotype was seen more than once but under ten times. This chain connects TRBV7-9 to TRBJ2-1, with 7 bases lining up with TRBD2. Trimming at V came to 5 bases and at J to 10 bases, leaving 11 bases not matched to a gene. The CDR3 spans 14 residues. The germline CDR1 and CDR2 sequences are SEHNR and FQNEAQ (reference sequence). The chain's CDR3 is CASSARGGDKEQFF. The DNA of the CDR3 is TGTGCCAGCAGCGCGAGGGGAGGGGATAAGGAGCAGTTCTTC.

This rearrangement joins TRBV11-2 to TRBJ2-6; TRBD2 might be the D (6 bases). The ends were cut back, 8 bases at V and 0 bases at J, with 20 bases in the middle. CDR1 is SGHAT and CDR2 is FQNNGV in the germline V gene. This CDR3 has 18 amino acids. The CDR3, as DNA: TGTGCCAGCGACAAGGTGGGGACTCATGGCTCTGGGGCCAACGTCCTGACTTTC. As protein: CASDKVGTHGSGANVLTF. Full variable domain (rest looked up from reference TRBV11-2 and TRBJ2-6): EAGVAQSPRYKIIEKRQSVAFWCNPISGHATLYWYQQILGQGPKLLIQFQNNGVVDDSQLPKDRFSAERLKGVDSTLKIQPAKLEDSAVYLCASDKVGTHGSGANVLTFGAGSRLTVL.

This clonotype was recorded at least ten times. V usage is TRBV7-6 and J usage is TRBJ2-1, with D perhaps assigned TRBD1 or TRBD2 (6 bases each). Trimming took off 0 bases at V and 2 bases at J, with 20 bases between the two ends. Germline V gene data show CDR1 as SGHVS and CDR2 as FNYEAQ. The CDR3 has 19 amino acids. Written as DNA, the CDR3 is TGTGCCAGCAGCTTAGCCGCACCTTTATGGGGGGCGACCTACAATGAGCAGTTCTTC. Its protein is CASSLAAPLWGATYNEQFF.

This clonotype was picked up a small number of times. The chain links TRBV27 to TRBJ2-1; 10 bases fit TRBD2. The germline V gene encodes CDR1 MNHEY and CDR2 SMNVEV (reference sequence). The CDR3 runs 15 residues. The J segment lost 4 bases and the V segment lost 9 bases, leaving 9 bases of the junction unmatched. DNA of the CDR3: TGTGCCAGTTGTTCGGGACTAGCGATGTACAATGAGCAGTTCTTC. Encoded protein: CASCSGLAMYNEQFF.

This clonotype has more than one count but fewer than ten. This rearrangement joins TRBV9 to TRBJ2-2; TRBD1 matches at 10 bases. The germline CDR1 and CDR2 sequences are SGDLS and YYNGEE. V shed 6 bases, J shed 7 bases, and the junction held 9 bases outside the gene matches. The CDR3 contains 15 residues. This CDR3 reads CASKAGTGASGELFF. The CDR3 nucleotides read TGTGCCAGCAAAGCCGGGACAGGGGCGAGCGGGGAGCTGTTTTTT. Based on the CDR3 plus reference TRBV9 and TRBJ2-2, the full variable domain is DSGVTQTPKHLITATGQRVTLRCSPRSGDLSVYWYQQSLDQGLQFLIQYYNGEERAKGNILERFSAQQFPDLHSELNLSSLELGDSALYFCASKAGTGASGELFFGEGSRLTVL.

The chain combines TRBV15 with TRBJ2-1; 7 positions match TRBD2. CDR3 length equals 16 residues. V was clipped by 5 bases and J by 0 bases; unmatched bases: 7. Germline lookup yields CDR1 LNHNV and CDR2 YYDKDF (reference sequence). CDR3: CATSARRGSSYNEQFF. The DNA of the CDR3 is TGTGCCACCAGCGCCCGGCGCGGGAGCTCCTACAATGAGCAGTTCTTC.

The V call is TRBV27, the J call TRBJ2-7; D remains unclear. Per germline, CDR1 MNHEY and CDR2 SMNVEV (reference sequence). This CDR3 is built from 13 residues. V dropped 6 bases and J dropped 4 bases, with 13 bases sitting between them. CDR3 coding DNA: TGTGCCAGCAGCCTCTACATCGGATACGAGCAGTACTTC. Protein: CASSLYIGYEQYF.